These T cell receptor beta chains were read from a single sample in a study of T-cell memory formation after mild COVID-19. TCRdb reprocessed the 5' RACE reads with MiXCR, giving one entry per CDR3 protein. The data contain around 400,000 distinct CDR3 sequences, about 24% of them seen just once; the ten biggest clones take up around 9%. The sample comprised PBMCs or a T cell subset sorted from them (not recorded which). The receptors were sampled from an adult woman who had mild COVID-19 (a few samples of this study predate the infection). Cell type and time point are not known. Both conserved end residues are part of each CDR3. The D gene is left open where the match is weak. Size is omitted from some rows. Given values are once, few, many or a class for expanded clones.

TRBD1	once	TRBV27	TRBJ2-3	TGTGCCAGCAGTTTTTTGGACAGGGTAGGGGATCAGTATTTT	CASSFLDRVGDQYF
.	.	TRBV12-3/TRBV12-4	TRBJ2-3	TGTGCCAGCAGTGCCGATAGGGGGGGCCCCGATACGCAGTATTTT	CASSADRGGPDTQYF
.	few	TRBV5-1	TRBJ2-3	TGCGCCAGCAGCTCAAGGACTATCACAGATACGCAGTATTTT	CASSSRTITDTQYF
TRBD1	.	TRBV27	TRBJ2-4	TGTGCCAGCAGTTTAGTAGAGGGGGCCCTAGCCAAAAACATTCAGTACTTC	CASSLVEGALAKNIQYF
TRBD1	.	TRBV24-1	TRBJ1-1	TGTGCCACCAGTGACCCGGGACAGCCGAACACTGAAGCTTTCTTT	CATSDPGQPNTEAFF
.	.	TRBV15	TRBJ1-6	TGTGCCACCAGCAGAGTACGATCGTCCACCCTCCACTTT	CATSRVRSSTLHF
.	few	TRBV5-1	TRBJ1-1	TGCGCCAGCAGCTTGGTGGGCAGGGGCGGAAACACTGAAGCTTTCTTT	CASSLVGRGGNTEAFF
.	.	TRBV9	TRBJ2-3	TGTGCCAGCAGCGTAGAGGGCCCCCCCGATACGCAGTATTTT	CASSVEGPPDTQYF
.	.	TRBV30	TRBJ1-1	TGTGCCTGGGGTTTGGAGCTTGGAGGTGAAGCTTTCTTT	CAWGLELGGEAFF
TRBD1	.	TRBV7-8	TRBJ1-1	TGTGCCAGCAGCCCTCCTAACCGGGACAGGGAGACCACTGAAGCTTTCTTT	CASSPPNRDRETTEAFF
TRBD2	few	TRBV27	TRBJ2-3	TGTGCCAGCAGTTCAACTAGCGGGGTCGACACAGATACGCAGTATTTT	CASSSTSGVDTDTQYF
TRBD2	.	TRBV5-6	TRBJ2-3	TGTGCCAGCAGGTATAGCGGGAGGGCCTTCTCGTCGACAGATACGCAGTATTTT	CASRYSGRAFSSTDTQYF